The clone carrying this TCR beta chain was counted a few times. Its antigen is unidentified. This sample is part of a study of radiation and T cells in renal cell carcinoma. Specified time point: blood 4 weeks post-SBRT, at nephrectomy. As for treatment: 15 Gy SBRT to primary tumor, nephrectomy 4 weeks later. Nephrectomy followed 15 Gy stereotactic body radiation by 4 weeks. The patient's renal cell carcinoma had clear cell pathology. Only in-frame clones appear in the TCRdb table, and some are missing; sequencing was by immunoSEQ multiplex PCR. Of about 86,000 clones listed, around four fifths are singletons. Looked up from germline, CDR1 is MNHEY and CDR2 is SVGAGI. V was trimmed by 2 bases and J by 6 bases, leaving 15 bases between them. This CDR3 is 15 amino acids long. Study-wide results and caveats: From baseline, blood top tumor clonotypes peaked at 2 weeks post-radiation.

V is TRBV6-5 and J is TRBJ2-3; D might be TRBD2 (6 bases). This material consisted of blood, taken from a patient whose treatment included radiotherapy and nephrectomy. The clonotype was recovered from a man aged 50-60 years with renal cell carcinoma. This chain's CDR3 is CASSYSRGRSDTQYF. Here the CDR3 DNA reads TGTGCCAGCAGTTACAGTCGGGGGAGGTCGGATACGCAGTATTTT.